Following are 20 T cell receptor beta chains from one sample sequenced in a study of blood T cell repertoires in COVID-19. Clones were sequenced by immunoSEQ multiplex PCR, and TCRdb holds only the in-frame ones, with some missing. Here the sample spans around 160,000 clones, approximately 93% being singletons. Sequenced material: peripheral blood. These receptors originate from a woman aged 60-75 years with COVID-19, enrolled during active disease.

This clone was observed a single time. J is TRBJ1-6 and V is TRBV27; D gene unclear. The CDR3 spans 17 residues. V was cut by 1 base and J by 0 bases, with 10 bases left in between. Germline-derived CDR1 and CDR2 are MNHEY and SMNVEV (reference sequence). CDR3 in DNA: TGTGCCAGCAGTTTATTAGAGAGGTTCTCCTATAATTCACCCCTCCACTTT. This gives the protein CASSLLERFSYNSPLHF.

The chain has TRBV7-2 and TRBJ1-1, with D perhaps matching TRBD1 (5 bases). CDR1 and CDR2 (germline): SGHTA, FQGNSA. CDR3 length: 15 amino acids. V lost 2 bases and J 0 bases, leaving 10 bases between the germline ends. The CDR3: CASSLYRMMNTEAFF. The DNA of the CDR3 is TGTGCCAGCAGCTTATACAGGATGATGAACACTGAAGCTTTCTTT.

The gene calls are TRBV19 and TRBJ1-5, with D maybe TRBD1 (5 bases). Trimming took 3 bases from V and 1 from J, leaving 19 bases between them. The CDR3 extends over 18 amino acids. Germline V gene sequence: CDR1 LNHDA, CDR2 SQIVND (reference sequence). This chain's CDR3 is CASSMSQGLLLSNQPQHF. The CDR3 region has the DNA TGTGCCAGTAGTATGAGCCAGGGTCTGTTGTTAAGCAATCAGCCCCAGCATTTT.

The chain carries TRBV5-4 and TRBJ1-4, with D possibly being TRBD1 (6 bases). The CDR3 spans 14 residues. CDR1 and CDR2 (germline): SGHNT, YYREEE (reference sequence). V lost 4 bases and J 4 bases, leaving 11 bases between the germline ends. Here the CDR3 DNA reads TGTGCCAGCAGCCCAGGACAGAATAATGAAAAACTGTTTTTT. This codes for CASSPGQNNEKLFF.

The chain couples TRBV4-1 to TRBJ1-2; 7 bases are shared with TRBD1. Unmatched junction bases numbered 7, after V lost 1 base and J lost 5 bases. Germline V gene lookup returns CDR1 MGHRA and CDR2 YSYEKL. The CDR3 is made up of 15 amino acids. The CDR3 bases are TGCGCCAGCAGCCAAGGACCAGGGGGGACATATGGCTACACCTTC. Its protein product is CASSQGPGGTYGYTF.

The chain links TRBV29-1 to TRBJ1-1; D not resolved. Trimming left V 7 bases short and J 10 bases short, with 16 bases between. This CDR3 comprises 11 residues. Germline V gives CDR1 SQVTM, CDR2 ANQGSEA. Here the CDR3 DNA reads TGCAGCGCATCCACATTGGTCTTAGCTTTCTTT. Its translation is CSASTLVLAFF.

This sequence joins TRBV7-2 and TRBJ1-3; D is uncertain. Looked up from germline, CDR1 is SGHTA and CDR2 is FQGNSA. Trimming pared 8 bases from V and 1 base from J, leaving 12 bases between. The CDR3 runs to 14 residues. The CDR3 loop reads CASRSGISGNTIYF. For the CDR3, the DNA is TGTGCCAGCCGGAGTGGAATATCTGGAAACACCATATATTTT.

J is TRBJ2-3 and V is TRBV4-3; a possible D gene is TRBD2 (6 bases). V lost 10 bases, J lost 0 bases, and 20 bases lay in between. This CDR3 comprises 16 residues. CDR1 LGHNA and CDR2 YSLEER come from the germline V gene. CDR3 nucleotides: TGCGCCACTAGCCTCGGAGTGGGGGGTAGCACAGATACGCAGTATTTT. Its translation is CATSLGVGGSTDTQYF.

The chain joins TRBV2 to TRBJ1-5, with a weak D call TRBD1 (6 bases). Germline V CDR1 and CDR2: SNHLY, FYNNEI. The CDR3 has 14 residues. V lost 7 bases and J lost 1, with 11 bases in between. CDR3: CASKGGSSNQPQHF. The CDR3 DNA reads as TGTGCCAGCAAAGGGGGTTCAAGCAATCAGCCCCAGCATTTT.

This sequence joins TRBV7-8 and TRBJ1-5, with 7 positions matching TRBD1. With 1 base clipped from V and 5 bases from J, the junction kept 5 bases outside the gene matches. This CDR3 contains 15 residues. CDR1 is SGHVS, CDR2 FQNEAQ, per germline. In nucleotides, the CDR3 is TGTGCCAGCAGCTTAGTAGGGGGCGCAGATCAGCCCCAGCATTTT. It codes for CASSLVGGADQPQHF.

The chain uses TRBV19 and TRBJ1-6; no reliable D call. This CDR3 has 15 residues. CDR1 LNHDA and CDR2 SQIVND come from the germline V gene (reference sequence). The V end was cut by 5 bases, the J end by 8 bases, with 16 bases between. CDR3 protein: CASSYTIRGDSPLHF. The CDR3, as DNA: TGTGCCAGTAGTTACACGATCAGAGGAGATTCACCCCTCCACTTT.

J is TRBJ1-5 and V is TRBV6-5, with D possibly TRBD1 on 6 matching bases. CDR1 and CDR2 from the germline V gene are MNHEY and SVGAGI. V shed 5 bases and J shed 6 bases, with 11 bases lying between them. This CDR3 has 13 residues. The CDR3 region has the DNA TGTGCCAGCAGTACCACAGGGACTCAGCCCCAGCATTTT. Amino acid sequence: CASSTTGTQPQHF.

This sequence joins TRBV11-2 and TRBJ2-1; D perhaps matches TRBD2 (5 bases). The germline V gene has CDR1 SGHAT and CDR2 FQNNGV. The length of the CDR3 is 15 residues. The germline V and J ends were trimmed by 4 bases and 2 bases, with 12 bases remaining between them. DNA for the CDR3: TGTGCCAGCAGCTCCAGCGGTGCAGCCTACAATGAGCAGTTCTTC. Encoded protein: CASSSSGAAYNEQFF. Looking up the rest from reference TRBV11-2 and TRBJ2-1 gives the full variable domain: EAGVAQSPRYKIIEKRQSVAFWCNPISGHATLYWYQQILGQGPKLLIQFQNNGVVDDSQLPKDRFSAERLKGVDSTLKIQPAKLEDSAVYLCASSSSGAAYNEQFFGPGTRLTVL.

This chain links TRBV6-5 with TRBJ1-5; tentative D call: TRBD1 (6 bases). Germline V gives CDR1 MNHEY, CDR2 SVGAGI. The CDR3 consists of 15 residues. Trimming left V 6 bases short and J 5 bases short, with 17 bases between. The DNA for the CDR3 is TGTGCCAGCAGGAGTACAGGGTCCGGGGATCAGCCCCAGCATTTT. Its protein product is CASRSTGSGDQPQHF.

The CDR3 bases are TGTGCCAGTAGTCCCGGACAGGGGGGCAGCTATGGCTACACCTTC. Residues: CASSPGQGGSYGYTF. The J gene is TRBJ1-2, the V gene TRBV19; 10 bases are a match to TRBD1. CDR3 size: 15 residues. The trim removed 5 bases at V and 4 bases at J, leaving 7 bases unmatched. Germline CDR1 is LNHDA and CDR2 is SQIVND (reference sequence).

CDR3 in DNA: TGTGCCAGTAGTCCAAATCCGTCAGGGACCCAGTACTTC. This gives the protein CASSPNPSGTQYF. The genes are TRBV19 and TRBJ2-5; D is undetermined. The CDR3 runs to 13 residues. In germline, CDR1 is LNHDA, CDR2 SQIVND (reference sequence). The V gene lost 5 bases and the J gene lost 7 bases, with 14 bases spanning the gap.

The V call is TRBV15, the J call TRBJ2-5; TRBD1 matches at 7 bases. The trim removed 1 base at V and 2 bases at J, leaving 7 bases unmatched. In germline, CDR1 is LNHNV, CDR2 YYDKDF (reference sequence). CDR3 length equals 16 residues. This CDR3 reads CATSRGGTVKQETQYF. The CDR3 region has the DNA TGTGCCACCAGCAGAGGGGGGACAGTTAAACAAGAGACCCAGTACTTC.

The genes are TRBV27 and TRBJ1-2; TRBD1 agrees at 10 bases. This CDR3 has 16 amino acids. Germline V CDR1 and CDR2: MNHEY, SMNVEV (reference sequence). V lost 4 bases, J lost 0 bases, and 5 bases stayed unmatched. CDR3 amino acids: CASSSMGQGPNYGYTF. CDR3 in DNA: TGTGCCAGCAGTTCAATGGGACAGGGGCCTAACTATGGCTACACCTTC.

The chain links TRBV30 to TRBJ1-5, with 12 bases that match TRBD1. The CDR3 consists of 15 residues. CDR1 is GTSNPN, CDR2 SVGIG, per germline (reference sequence). With V trimmed by 5 bases and J by 8 bases, 10 bases remained unmatched. CDR3 sequence reads: CAWAPGQGALEPQHF. For the CDR3, the DNA is TGTGCCTGGGCTCCGGGACAGGGGGCCTTGGAGCCCCAGCATTTT.

This sequence joins TRBV5-1 and TRBJ1-1; the match to TRBD1 covers 8 bases. Per germline, CDR1 SGHRS and CDR2 YFSETQ. J gave up 6 bases and V 1 base, and 2 bases lay outside the gene matches. CDR3 length equals 13 residues. The CDR3 DNA follows: TGCGCCAGCAGCTTGTCAGGGGGCGCTGAAGCTTTCTTT. This sequence encodes CASSLSGGAEAFF.